The present TCR beta chain was sequenced within a study of response to subunit inactivated influenza vaccine. Points from the study as a whole: Few additional T cells are recruited per seasonal influenza vaccination, authors suggested.

The CDR3 is 14 amino acids. Trimming took 4 bases from V and 3 from J, leaving 13 bases between them. CDR1 is SGDLS and CDR2 is YYNGEE in the germline V gene. TCRdb processed the RT-PCR reads anew with MiXCR; each CDR3 protein has one entry. The data contain roughly 700,000 distinct CDR3 sequences, less than 20% of them singletons. As concerns this clonotype: No antigen is known for it.

The sequence derives from a man in his forties or fifties who received an inactivated influenza vaccine. The sample in question was PBMCs from blood, obtained about 11 days after vaccination. The genes are TRBV9 and TRBJ1-1; D is perhaps TRBD1 (6 bases). The CDR3 loop is CASSLTGLDTEAFF. The DNA for the CDR3 is TGTGCCAGCAGCCTCACAGGGCTCGACACTGAAGCTTTCTTT.